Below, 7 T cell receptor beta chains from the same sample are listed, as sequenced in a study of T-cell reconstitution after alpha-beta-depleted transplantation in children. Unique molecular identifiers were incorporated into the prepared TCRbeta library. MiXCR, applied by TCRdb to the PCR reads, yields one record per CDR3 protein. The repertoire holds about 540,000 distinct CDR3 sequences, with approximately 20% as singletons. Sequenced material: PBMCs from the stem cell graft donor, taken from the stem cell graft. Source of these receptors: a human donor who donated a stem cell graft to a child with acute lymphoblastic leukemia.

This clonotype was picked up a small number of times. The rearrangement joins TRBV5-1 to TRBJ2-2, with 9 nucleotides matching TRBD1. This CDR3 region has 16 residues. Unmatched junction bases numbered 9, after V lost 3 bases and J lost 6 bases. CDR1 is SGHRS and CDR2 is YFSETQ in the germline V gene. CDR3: CASSYGAGTGPGELFF. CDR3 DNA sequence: TGCGCCAGCAGCTACGGGGCCGGGACAGGGCCCGGGGAGCTGTTTTTT.

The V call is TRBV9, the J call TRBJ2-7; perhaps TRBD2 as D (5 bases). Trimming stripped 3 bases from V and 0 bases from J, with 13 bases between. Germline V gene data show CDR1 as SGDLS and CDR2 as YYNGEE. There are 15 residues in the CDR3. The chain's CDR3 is CASSAYPEGSYEQYF. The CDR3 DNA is TGTGCCAGCAGCGCATATCCCGAGGGCTCCTACGAGCAGTACTTC. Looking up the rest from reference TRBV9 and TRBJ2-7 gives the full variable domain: DSGVTQTPKHLITATGQRVTLRCSPRSGDLSVYWYQQSLDQGLQFLIQYYNGEERAKGNILERFSAQQFPDLHSELNLSSLELGDSALYFCASSAYPEGSYEQYFGPGTRLTVT.

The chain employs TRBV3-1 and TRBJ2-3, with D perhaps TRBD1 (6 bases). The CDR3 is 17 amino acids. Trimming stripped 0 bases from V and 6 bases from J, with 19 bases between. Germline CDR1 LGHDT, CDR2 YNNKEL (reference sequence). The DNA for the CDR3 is TGTGCCAGCAGCCAAGATGAGCCAGGGGCTCTCGTGGATACGCAGTATTTT. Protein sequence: CASSQDEPGALVDTQYF.

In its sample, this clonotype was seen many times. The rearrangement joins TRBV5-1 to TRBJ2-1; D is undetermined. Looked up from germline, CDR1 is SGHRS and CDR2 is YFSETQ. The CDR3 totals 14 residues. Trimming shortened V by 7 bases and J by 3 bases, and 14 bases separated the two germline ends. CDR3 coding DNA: TGCGCCAGCGGGCGGTCTGATGACTACAATGAGCAGTTCTTC. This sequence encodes CASGRSDDYNEQFF.

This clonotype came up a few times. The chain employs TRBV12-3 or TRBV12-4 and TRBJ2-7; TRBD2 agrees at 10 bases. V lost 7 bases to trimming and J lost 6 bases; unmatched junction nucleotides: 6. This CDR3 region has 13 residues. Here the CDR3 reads CASKREGLLEQYF. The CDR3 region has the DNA TGTGCCAGCAAGCGGGAGGGCCTTCTCGAGCAGTACTTC.

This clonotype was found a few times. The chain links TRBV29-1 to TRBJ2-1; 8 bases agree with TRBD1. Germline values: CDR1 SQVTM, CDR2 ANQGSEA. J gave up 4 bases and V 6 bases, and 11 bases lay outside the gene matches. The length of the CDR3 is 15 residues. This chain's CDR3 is CSVRSTGDLYNEQFF. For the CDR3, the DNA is TGCAGCGTCAGATCGACAGGGGACCTATACAATGAGCAGTTCTTC.

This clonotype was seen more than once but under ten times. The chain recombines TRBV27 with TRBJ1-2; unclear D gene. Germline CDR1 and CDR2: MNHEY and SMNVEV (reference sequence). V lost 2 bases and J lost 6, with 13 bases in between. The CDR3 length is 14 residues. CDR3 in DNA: TGTGCCAGCAGTTTAAAGGGAGAGTTAAATGGCTACACCTTC. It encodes CASSLKGELNGYTF.